This record looks at one T cell receptor beta chain sequence and its context. The CDR3 is 11 residues long. Germline V CDR1 and CDR2: SEHNR, FQNEAQ (reference sequence). V was trimmed by 5 bases and J by 7 bases, leaving 9 bases between them. The data originate from a study of blood T cell repertoires in COVID-19. Turning to the study itself: The United States, Italy and Spain provided the acute and convalescent COVID-19 samples. The analysed material was cDNA or gDNA that came from T cells, B-cell-depleted T cells, or PBMCs.

Libraries were prepared by immunoSEQ multiplex PCR; TCRdb keeps only in-frame clonotypes and omits some of them. The sample includes around 130,000 clones, less than 90% of them seen just once. The receptor was derived from a man in his fifties or sixties with acute or convalescent COVID-19. The chain has TRBV7-9 and TRBJ2-7; a weak D match, TRBD1 (5 bases). Input material: peripheral blood. CDR3 sequence: CASSETGEQYF. In nucleotides, the CDR3 is TGTGCCAGCAGCGAAACAGGAGAGCAGTACTTC.